Shown below are 29 T cell receptor beta chains from a single sample sequenced in a study of T-cell memory formation after mild COVID-19. TCRdb reprocessed the 5' RACE reads with MiXCR, giving one entry per CDR3 protein. The sample comprises some 43,000 distinct CDR3 sequences, about 6.7% of which are singletons, and under 0.9% rests with the top ten. The specimen sequenced was PBMCs or a T cell subset sorted from them (not recorded which). The receptors stem from an adult who had mild COVID-19 (a few samples of this study predate the infection). Cell type and time point are not known.

This clonotype was picked up many times. V usage is TRBV5-1 and J usage is TRBJ1-5; the D is unclear. Germline values: CDR1 SGHRS, CDR2 YFSETQ. The CDR3 loop spans 18 amino acids. V was cut by 5 bases and J by 0 bases, with 21 bases left in between. CDR3 residues: CASSSEMWTYLSNQPQHF. The CDR3 nucleotides are TGCGCCAGCAGTAGTGAAATGTGGACCTACCTTAGCAATCAGCCCCAGCATTTT.

This chain joins TRBV19 and TRBJ2-5, with a tentative D call TRBD1 (5 bases). The CDR3 extends over 15 amino acids. From germline, CDR1 is LNHDA and CDR2 SQIVND (reference sequence). Trimming took 4 bases from V and 5 from J, leaving 17 bases between them. The chain's CDR3 is CASSSGGRVGETQYF. DNA for the CDR3: TGTGCCAGTAGTAGCGGTGGCAGGGTGGGGGAGACCCAGTACTTC.

V is TRBV5-1 and J is TRBJ2-3, with TRBD2 identical over 12 bases. This CDR3 contains 18 residues. Unmatched junction bases numbered 8, after V lost 3 bases and J lost 0 bases. CDR1 is SGHRS, CDR2 YFSETQ, per germline. The CDR3 bases are TGCGCCAGCAGCTGGGGACTAGCGGGTTTCCGAAGCACAGATACGCAGTATTTT. This encodes CASSWGLAGFRSTDTQYF.

This clonotype was seen at least ten times. The J gene is TRBJ1-6, the V gene TRBV4-3, with D hard to call. The length of the CDR3 is 14 residues. Trimming removed 0 bases at V and 6 bases at J, with 6 bases between. Looked up from germline, CDR1 is LGHNA and CDR2 is YSLEER. The CDR3: CASSQESFNSPLHF. DNA for the CDR3: TGCGCCAGCAGCCAAGAAAGTTTTAATTCACCCCTCCACTTT.

This clonotype was picked up a small number of times. This chain uses TRBV12-3 or TRBV12-4 with TRBJ2-1; TRBD2 is a possible D gene (6 bases). The CDR3 has 12 amino acids. V was trimmed by 5 bases and J by 8 bases, leaving 10 bases between them. The CDR3 protein is CASSRTNHEQFF. The DNA for the CDR3 is TGTGCCAGCAGTAGGACTAACCATGAGCAGTTCTTC.

This chain joins TRBV7-2 and TRBJ1-2; 10 positions match TRBD1. V dropped 5 bases and J dropped 14; count of bases not matched to a gene: 11. This CDR3 contains 13 residues. Germline V gives CDR1 SGHTA, CDR2 FQGNSA. For the CDR3, the DNA is TGTGCCAGCAGCCTCCGGGACAGGGGAATTTGGACCTTC. Translation gives CASSLRDRGIWTF. Full variable domain (remainder filled in from reference TRBV7-2 and TRBJ1-2): GAGVSQSPSNKVTEKGKDVELRCDPISGHTALYWYRQSLGQGLEFLIYFQGNSAPDKSGLPSDRFSAERTGGSVSTLTIQRTQQEDSAVYLCASSLRDRGIWTFGSGTRLTVV.

A few counts support this clonotype. This chain links TRBV20-1 with TRBJ2-1; D ambiguous. Germline CDR1 and CDR2: DFQATT and SNEGSKA (reference sequence). V lost 0 bases and J 2 bases, leaving 11 bases between the germline ends. The CDR3 has 15 amino acids. CDR3 region: CSARDVRAPYNEQFF. CDR3 nucleotide sequence: TGCAGTGCTAGAGATGTCCGGGCGCCCTACAATGAGCAGTTCTTC.

This chain joins TRBV3-1 and TRBJ1-3, with D hard to call. Trimming shortened V by 7 bases and J by 0 bases, and 22 bases separated the two germline ends. This CDR3 is 18 amino acids long. In germline, CDR1 is LGHDT, CDR2 YNNKEL (reference sequence). The CDR3 coding sequence is TGTGCCAGCACCCAGCCCTCAGCTTCCTTTAGCTCTGGAAACACCATATATTTT. This translates into CASTQPSASFSSGNTIYF. The full variable domain, completed using reference TRBV3-1 and TRBJ1-3, is DTAVSQTPKYLVTQMGNDKSIKCEQNLGHDTMYWYKQDSKKFLKIMFSYNNKELIINETVPNRFSPKSPDKAHLNLHINSLELGDSAVYFCASTQPSASFSSGNTIYFGEGSWLTVV.

The chain joins TRBV27 to TRBJ2-1, with TRBD2 matching 8 bases. The CDR3 loop spans 15 amino acids. CDR1 and CDR2 from the germline V gene are MNHEY and SMNVEV (reference sequence). After removal of 5 bases from V and 6 bases from J, the junction contained 9 bases not matched to a gene. DNA for the CDR3: TGTGCCAGCAGTCGCGGGAGACGGGGGGGCAATGAGCAGTTCTTC. Its translation is CASSRGRRGGNEQFF.

This clonotype has at least ten counts. The chain recombines TRBV24-1 with TRBJ2-1; D may be TRBD1 (6 bases). V was pared by 3 bases and J by 6 bases, with 14 bases between. Germline V gene data show CDR1 as KGHDR and CDR2 as SFDVKD. The CDR3 contains 15 residues. CDR3 in DNA: TGTGCCACCAGTGATATAGGGGGACGGCTCAATGAGCAGTTCTTC. It is translated as CATSDIGGRLNEQFF.

This clonotype appeared many times. The rearrangement links TRBV12-3 or TRBV12-4 to TRBJ1-2, with no clear D. The CDR3 has 15 amino acids. Trimming removed 6 bases from V and 5 bases from J, with 19 bases in between. The DNA for the CDR3 is TGTGCCAGCAGCATCTTGAGACCACGCGCTTATGGCTACACCTTC. Translation gives CASSILRPRAYGYTF.

The gene calls are TRBV20-1 and TRBJ1-1; D may be TRBD1 (5 bases). This CDR3 has 12 residues. Germline loops: CDR1 DFQATT, CDR2 SNEGSKA (reference sequence). The V end lost 4 bases, the J end lost 3 bases, and 9 bases lay between the germline ends. The CDR3 bases are TGCAGTGCTAACACGGGGGACACTGAAGCTTTCTTT. Translating it yields CSANTGDTEAFF.

Only a few counts were recorded for this clonotype. The chain combines TRBV24-1 with TRBJ2-3; D may correspond to TRBD1 or TRBD2 (5 bases each). Germline values: CDR1 KGHDR, CDR2 SFDVKD. The CDR3 runs 15 residues. The V end was cut by 9 bases, the J end by 1 base, with 16 bases between. The CDR3 DNA sequence: TGTGCCACCTCTTGGGGCCACGGGGGCACAGATACGCAGTATTTT. Its protein is CATSWGHGGTDTQYF.

This rearrangement joins TRBV30 to TRBJ2-6; TRBD2 might be the D (5 bases). Germline V lookup: CDR1 GTSNPN, CDR2 SVGIG (reference sequence). The CDR3 is made up of 16 amino acids. Trimming took off 2 bases at V and 1 base at J, with 12 bases between the two ends. CDR3 coding DNA: TGTGCCTGGAGTAACCCGGAGGAGTCTGGGGCCAACGTCCTGACTTTC. Its translation is CAWSNPEESGANVLTF.

This clonotype appeared once. V is TRBV3-1 and J is TRBJ2-3; TRBD1 might be the D (5 bases). CDR1 and CDR2 from the germline V gene are LGHDT and YNNKEL (reference sequence). CDR3 size: 16 residues. Deletions cut 4 bases from V and 1 base from J, with 15 bases between. The CDR3 nucleotides read TGTGCCAGCAGCCCCCCCCCTACCAGGGGCACAGATACGCAGTATTTT. Amino acid sequence: CASSPPPTRGTDTQYF.

In this sample, this clonotype turned up many times. This rearrangement joins TRBV7-9 to TRBJ2-3, with 15 bases aligning to TRBD2. This CDR3 comprises 16 residues. With V trimmed by 4 bases and J by 4 bases, 3 bases remained unmatched. Germline assignment: CDR1 SEHNR and CDR2 FQNEAQ (reference sequence). The CDR3 protein is CASSSGLAGGPDTQYF. The CDR3 DNA reads TGTGCCAGCAGCTCTGGACTAGCGGGGGGGCCAGATACGCAGTATTTT.

This clonotype appeared many times. This rearrangement joins TRBV7-2 to TRBJ2-2, with TRBD1 identical over 7 bases. Germline V gene sequence: CDR1 SGHTA, CDR2 FQGNSA. V dropped 5 bases and J dropped 2; count of bases not matched to a gene: 5. This CDR3 contains 15 residues. In DNA form, the CDR3 reads TGTGCCAGCAGCCTCGACAGGGCCAACACCGGGGAGCTGTTTTTT. Its translation is CASSLDRANTGELFF. Complete variable domain (other parts from reference TRBV7-2 and TRBJ2-2): GAGVSQSPSNKVTEKGKDVELRCDPISGHTALYWYRQSLGQGLEFLIYFQGNSAPDKSGLPSDRFSAERTGGSVSTLTIQRTQQEDSAVYLCASSLDRANTGELFFGEGSRLTVL.

This clonotype showed up many times. This chain joins TRBV19 and TRBJ1-2; the match to TRBD1 covers 10 bases. V gave up 6 bases and J gave up 8 bases; unmatched junction bases: 15. Germline V gene sequence: CDR1 LNHDA, CDR2 SQIVND (reference sequence). CDR3 size: 16 residues. The CDR3: CASRWDRGGSIGGYTF. The CDR3 nucleotides are TGTGCCAGTAGGTGGGACAGGGGCGGATCAATCGGGGGCTACACCTTC. The full variable domain, completed using reference TRBV19 and TRBJ1-2, is DGGITQSPKYLFRKEGQNVTLSCEQNLNHDAMYWYRQDPGQGLRLIYYSQIVNDFQKGDIAEGYSVSREKKESFPLTVTSAQKNPTAFYLCASRWDRGGSIGGYTFGSGTRLTVV.

V gene TRBV24-1 combines with J gene TRBJ2-3, with 12 bases identical to TRBD1. There are 18 residues in the CDR3. V lost 2 bases, J lost 4 bases, and 9 bases stayed unmatched. Germline CDR1 is KGHDR and CDR2 is SFDVKD. CDR3 sequence reads: CATSDWGQGAPGADTQYF. The CDR3 DNA reads as TGTGCCACCAGTGATTGGGGACAGGGGGCGCCAGGGGCAGATACGCAGTATTTT.

The gene calls are TRBV4-3 and TRBJ1-5; no clear D gene. The CDR3 extends over 14 amino acids. CDR1 and CDR2 (germline): LGHNA, YSLEER. The ends were cut back, 0 bases at V and 9 bases at J, with 12 bases in the middle. The chain's CDR3 is CASSQDTLLGPQHF. Written as DNA, the CDR3 is TGCGCCAGCAGCCAAGATACTTTATTGGGGCCCCAGCATTTT.

This clonotype has a count of ten or more. V usage is TRBV6-6 and J usage is TRBJ1-3, with 8 bases identical to TRBD1. Trimming removed 5 bases from V and 0 bases from J; junction bases left unmatched: 9. Germline V gene lookup returns CDR1 MNHNY and CDR2 SVGAGI (reference sequence). CDR3 length: 17 amino acids. In DNA, the CDR3 is TGTGCCAGCAGTAGACAGGGGAGGGTCCCCTCTGGAAACACCATATATTTT. Encoded protein: CASSRQGRVPSGNTIYF.

The chain combines TRBV6-6 with TRBJ2-2, with 8 nucleotides matching TRBD1. The CDR3 is made up of 17 amino acids. Per germline, CDR1 MNHNY and CDR2 SVGAGI (reference sequence). V was pared by 0 bases and J by 1 base, with 4 bases of the junction left unmatched. The chain's CDR3 is CASSYSIGQGNTGELFF. The CDR3 bases are TGTGCCAGCAGTTACTCGATAGGACAGGGGAACACCGGGGAGCTGTTTTTT.

The rearrangement joins TRBV12-3 or TRBV12-4 to TRBJ2-3, with D uncertain. This CDR3 is 12 amino acids long. V was pared by 6 bases and J by 7 bases, with 11 bases between. The CDR3 sequence is CASSQSPNTQYF. CDR3 nucleotides: TGTGCCAGCAGCCAGAGCCCTAATACGCAGTATTTT.

The gene calls are TRBV11-2 and TRBJ2-1; 10 bases line up with TRBD2. J lost 6 bases, V lost 5 bases, and 25 bases had no gene match. Germline V CDR1 and CDR2: SGHAT, FQNNGV. This CDR3 has 21 amino acids. The CDR3 spells CASSPLAGDLAGVPRGNEQFF. Written as DNA, the CDR3 is TGTGCCAGCAGCCCTCTAGCGGGTGACCTAGCGGGGGTCCCTAGGGGCAATGAGCAGTTCTTC.

This clonotype is categorized as medium-sized. V gene TRBV29-1 combines with J gene TRBJ2-7; TRBD2 matches 9 bases. Per the germline V gene, CDR1 is SQVTM and CDR2 is ANQGSEA. V dropped 4 bases and J dropped 6; count of bases not matched to a gene: 7. There are 13 residues in the CDR3. The CDR3 reads CSVVGLAGSEQYF. In DNA form, the CDR3 reads TGCAGCGTTGTTGGCCTAGCGGGAAGCGAGCAGTACTTC.

This clonotype was picked up a small number of times. The rearrangement links TRBV15 to TRBJ1-1, with D possibly TRBD1 on 5 matching bases. The germline V gene encodes CDR1 LNHNV and CDR2 YYDKDF (reference sequence). The ends were cut back, 0 bases at V and 4 bases at J, with 15 bases in the middle. CDR3 length: 16 amino acids. In DNA, the CDR3 is TGTGCCACCAGCAGAGAAGTCTCAGGGACTGGCACTGAAGCTTTCTTT. This sequence encodes CATSREVSGTGTEAFF.

There are a few counts of this clonotype. This chain joins TRBV30 and TRBJ2-3; D is uncertain. V lost 2 bases to trimming and J lost 12 bases, with 15 bases between them. The germline V gene encodes CDR1 GTSNPN and CDR2 SVGIG (reference sequence). CDR3 length: 12 amino acids. CDR3 residues: CAWSQNTHDQYF. CDR3 DNA: TGTGCCTGGAGTCAAAATACCCACGACCAGTATTTT.

This clonotype has just a few counts. The gene calls are TRBV14 and TRBJ2-5, with D unclear. CDR1 SGHDN and CDR2 FVKESK come from the germline V gene. This CDR3 is 11 amino acids long. The V end lost 5 bases, the J end lost 2 bases, and 3 bases lay between the germline ends. CDR3 DNA sequence: TGTGCCAGCAGCGAACAAGAGACCCAGTACTTC. Translation: CASSEQETQYF.

In DNA form, the CDR3 reads TGCAGTGCTAGTAAAAGCAATCAGCCCCAGCATTTT. This gives the protein CSASKSNQPQHF. The V gene is TRBV20-1, the J gene TRBJ1-5; D is undetermined. V lost 3 bases and J 1 base, leaving 4 bases between the germline ends. CDR3 length equals 12 residues. Per the germline V gene, CDR1 is DFQATT and CDR2 is SNEGSKA (reference sequence).